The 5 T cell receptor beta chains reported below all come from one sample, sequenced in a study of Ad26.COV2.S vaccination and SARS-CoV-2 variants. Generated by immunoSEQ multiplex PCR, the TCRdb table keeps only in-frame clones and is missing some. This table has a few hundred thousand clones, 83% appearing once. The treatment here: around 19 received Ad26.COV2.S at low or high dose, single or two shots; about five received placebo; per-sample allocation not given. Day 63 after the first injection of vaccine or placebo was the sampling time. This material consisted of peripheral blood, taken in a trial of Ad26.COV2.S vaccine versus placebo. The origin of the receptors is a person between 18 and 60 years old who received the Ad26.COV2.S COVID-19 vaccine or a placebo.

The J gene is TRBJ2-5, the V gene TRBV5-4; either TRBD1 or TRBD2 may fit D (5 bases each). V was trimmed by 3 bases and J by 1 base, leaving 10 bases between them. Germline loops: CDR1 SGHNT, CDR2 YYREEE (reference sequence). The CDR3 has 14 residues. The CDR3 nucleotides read TGTGCCAGCAGCTGGGACCCCTCCCAAGAGACCCAGTACTTC. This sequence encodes CASSWDPSQETQYF.

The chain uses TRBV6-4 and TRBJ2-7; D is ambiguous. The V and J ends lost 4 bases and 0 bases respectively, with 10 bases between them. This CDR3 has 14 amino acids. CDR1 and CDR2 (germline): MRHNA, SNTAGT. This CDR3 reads CASSADLFSYEQYF. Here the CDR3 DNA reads TGTGCCAGCAGTGCAGACCTTTTCTCCTACGAGCAGTACTTC.

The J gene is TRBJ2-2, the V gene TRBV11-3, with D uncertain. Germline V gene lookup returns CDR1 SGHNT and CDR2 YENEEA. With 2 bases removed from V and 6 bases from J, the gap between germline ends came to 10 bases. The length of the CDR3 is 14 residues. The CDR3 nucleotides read TGTGCCAGCAGCTTACTGGGGAAGGCCGGGGAGCTGTTTTTT. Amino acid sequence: CASSLLGKAGELFF.

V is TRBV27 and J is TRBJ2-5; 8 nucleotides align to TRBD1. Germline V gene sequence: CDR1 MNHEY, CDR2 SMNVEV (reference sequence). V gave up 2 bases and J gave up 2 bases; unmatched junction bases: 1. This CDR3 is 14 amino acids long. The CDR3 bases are TGTGCCAGCAGTTTAGGGACAGGTCAAGAGACCCAGTACTTC. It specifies CASSLGTGQETQYF.

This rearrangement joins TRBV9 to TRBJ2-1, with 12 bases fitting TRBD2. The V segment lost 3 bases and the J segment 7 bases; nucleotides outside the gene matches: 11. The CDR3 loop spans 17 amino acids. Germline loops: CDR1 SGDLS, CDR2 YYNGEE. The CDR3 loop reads CASSARFTSGGRNEQFF. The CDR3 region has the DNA TGTGCCAGCAGCGCGCGATTTACTAGCGGGGGGCGGAATGAGCAGTTCTTC. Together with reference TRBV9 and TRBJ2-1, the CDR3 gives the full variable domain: DSGVTQTPKHLITATGQRVTLRCSPRSGDLSVYWYQQSLDQGLQFLIQYYNGEERAKGNILERFSAQQFPDLHSELNLSSLELGDSALYFCASSARFTSGGRNEQFFGPGTRLTVL.